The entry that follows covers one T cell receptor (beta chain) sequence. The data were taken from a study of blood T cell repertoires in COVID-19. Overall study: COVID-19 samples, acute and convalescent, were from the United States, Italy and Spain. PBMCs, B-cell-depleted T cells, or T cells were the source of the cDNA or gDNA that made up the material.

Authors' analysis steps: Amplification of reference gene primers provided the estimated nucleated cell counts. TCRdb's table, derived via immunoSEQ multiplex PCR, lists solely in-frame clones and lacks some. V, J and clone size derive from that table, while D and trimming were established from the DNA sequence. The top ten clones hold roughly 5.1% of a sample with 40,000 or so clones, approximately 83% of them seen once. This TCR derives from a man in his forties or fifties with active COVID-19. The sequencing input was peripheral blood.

The CDR3 bases are TGTGCCAGTAGTGAAGCTAGCCACACCTACAATGAGCAGTTCTTC. Residues: CASSEASHTYNEQFF. This chain joins TRBV19 and TRBJ2-1; a possible D gene is TRBD2 (5 bases). This CDR3 spans 15 amino acids. Germline assignment: CDR1 LNHDA and CDR2 SQIVND (reference sequence). V lost 5 bases, J lost 2 bases, and 13 bases lay in between.